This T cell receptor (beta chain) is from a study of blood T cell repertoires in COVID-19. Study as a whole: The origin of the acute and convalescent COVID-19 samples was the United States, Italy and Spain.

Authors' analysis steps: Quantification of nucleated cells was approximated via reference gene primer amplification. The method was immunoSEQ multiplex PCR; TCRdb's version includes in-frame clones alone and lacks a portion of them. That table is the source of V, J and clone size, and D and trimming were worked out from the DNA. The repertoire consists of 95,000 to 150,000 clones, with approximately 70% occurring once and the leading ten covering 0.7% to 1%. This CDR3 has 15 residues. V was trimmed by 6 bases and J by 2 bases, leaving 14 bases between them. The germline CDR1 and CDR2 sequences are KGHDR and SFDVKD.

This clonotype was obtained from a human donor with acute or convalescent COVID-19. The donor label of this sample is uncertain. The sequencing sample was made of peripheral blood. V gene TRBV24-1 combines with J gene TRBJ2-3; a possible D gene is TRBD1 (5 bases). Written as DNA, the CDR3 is TGTGCCACCAGTACGACAGTCGGGTTCACAGATACGCAGTATTTT. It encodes CATSTTVGFTDTQYF.